This T cell receptor beta chain was obtained from a study of tumor-infiltrating lymphocytes in primary liver carcinoma. Germline values: CDR1 SGHAT, CDR2 FQNNGV. The CDR3 length is 11 residues. A remark on this clonotype: Relative to the germline gene, one junction end is altered; a read error may explain this.

RNA isolated from unsorted whole blood supplied the blood RNA, with germline DNA also extracted. Starting from 450 to 500 ng of total RNA, TCR beta cDNA was produced with a primer in the constant region. Slightly modified ARM-PCR, run as three nested multiplex PCR rounds, produced the TCR beta libraries. Running 10 cycles apiece, the first two PCR rounds relied on TRBV1-TRBV30 forward primers together with a C-beta reverse primer. MiXCR, run by TCRdb on the multiplex PCR reads, gives a single entry per CDR3 protein. Among 300,000 to 350,000 distinct CDR3 sequences listed, about two thirds were seen once.

Sample: peripheral blood. This chain joins TRBV11-2 and TRBJ2-1, with TRBD2 as a possible D gene (5 bases). The sequence came from a man aged 40-49 years with primary liver carcinoma and hepatitis B virus infection. CDR3 region: CANSLGREQFF. CDR3 DNA sequence: TGTGCCAACAGCTTAGGGAGAGAGCAGTTCTTC.